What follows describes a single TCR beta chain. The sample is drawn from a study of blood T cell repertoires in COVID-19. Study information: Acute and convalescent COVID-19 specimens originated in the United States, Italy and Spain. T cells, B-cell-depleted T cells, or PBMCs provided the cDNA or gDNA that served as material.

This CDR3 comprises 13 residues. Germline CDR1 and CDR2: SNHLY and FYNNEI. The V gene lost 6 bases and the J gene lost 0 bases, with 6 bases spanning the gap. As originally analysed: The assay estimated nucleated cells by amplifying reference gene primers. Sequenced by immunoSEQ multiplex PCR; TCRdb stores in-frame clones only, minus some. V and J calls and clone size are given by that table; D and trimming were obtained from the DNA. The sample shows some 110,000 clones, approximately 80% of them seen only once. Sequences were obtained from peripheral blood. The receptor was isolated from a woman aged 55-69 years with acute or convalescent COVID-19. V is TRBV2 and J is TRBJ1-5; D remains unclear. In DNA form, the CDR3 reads TGTGCCAGCAGCCAGTATAGCAATCAGCCCCAGCATTTT. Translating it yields CASSQYSNQPQHF.